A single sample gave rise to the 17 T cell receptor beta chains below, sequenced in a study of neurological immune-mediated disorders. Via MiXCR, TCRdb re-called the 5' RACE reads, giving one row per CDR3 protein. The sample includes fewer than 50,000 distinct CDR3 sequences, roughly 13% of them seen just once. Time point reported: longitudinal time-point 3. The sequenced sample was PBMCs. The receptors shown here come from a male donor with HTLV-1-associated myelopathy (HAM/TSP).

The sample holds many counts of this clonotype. The CDR3 coding sequence is TGCAGTGCTAGAGCGGGGGGGCCTATAGATACGCAGTATTTT. Translation: CSARAGGPIDTQYF. The chain links TRBV20-1 to TRBJ2-3; 8 positions agree with TRBD2. The CDR3 totals 14 residues. Germline trimming cut 1 base from V and 5 bases from J; bases unmatched to any gene: 5. Germline V CDR1 and CDR2: DFQATT, SNEGSKA (reference sequence).

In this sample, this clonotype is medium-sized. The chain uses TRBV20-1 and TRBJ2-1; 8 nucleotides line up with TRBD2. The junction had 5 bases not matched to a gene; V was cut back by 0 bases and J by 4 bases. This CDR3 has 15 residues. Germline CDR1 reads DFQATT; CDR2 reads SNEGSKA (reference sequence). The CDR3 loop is CSARDLSGGYNEQFF. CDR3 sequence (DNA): TGCAGTGCTAGAGATTTGAGCGGGGGTTACAATGAGCAGTTCTTC.

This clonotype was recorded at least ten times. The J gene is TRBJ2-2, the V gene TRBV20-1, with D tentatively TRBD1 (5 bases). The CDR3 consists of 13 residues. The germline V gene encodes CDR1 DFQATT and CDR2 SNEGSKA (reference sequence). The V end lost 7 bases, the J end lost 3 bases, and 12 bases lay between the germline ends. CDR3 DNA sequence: TGCAGTGAGTTCAGGGCGGACACCGGGGAGCTGTTTTTT. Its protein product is CSEFRADTGELFF.

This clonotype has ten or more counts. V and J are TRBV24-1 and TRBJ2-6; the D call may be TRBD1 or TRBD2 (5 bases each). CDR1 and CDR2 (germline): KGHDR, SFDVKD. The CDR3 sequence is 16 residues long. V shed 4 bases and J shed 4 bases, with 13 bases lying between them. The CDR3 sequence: CATSDPPGTGANVLTF. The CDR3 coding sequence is TGTGCCACCAGTGACCCACCAGGGACCGGGGCCAACGTCCTGACTTTC.

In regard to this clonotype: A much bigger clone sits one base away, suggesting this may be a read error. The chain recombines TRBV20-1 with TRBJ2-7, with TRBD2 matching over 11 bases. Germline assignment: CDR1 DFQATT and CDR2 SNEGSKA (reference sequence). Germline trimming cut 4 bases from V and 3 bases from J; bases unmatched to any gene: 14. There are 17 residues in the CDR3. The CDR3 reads CSAIDPASGGILYEQYF. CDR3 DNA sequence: TGCAGTGCTATAGATCCGGCTAGCGGGGGGATCCTCTACGAGCAGTACTTC.

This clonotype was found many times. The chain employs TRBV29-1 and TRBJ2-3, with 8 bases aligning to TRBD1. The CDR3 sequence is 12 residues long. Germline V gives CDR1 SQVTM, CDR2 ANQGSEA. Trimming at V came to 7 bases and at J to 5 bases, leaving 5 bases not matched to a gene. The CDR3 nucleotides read TGCAGCGCGCGACAGGGGATAGATACGCAGTATTTT. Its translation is CSARQGIDTQYF.

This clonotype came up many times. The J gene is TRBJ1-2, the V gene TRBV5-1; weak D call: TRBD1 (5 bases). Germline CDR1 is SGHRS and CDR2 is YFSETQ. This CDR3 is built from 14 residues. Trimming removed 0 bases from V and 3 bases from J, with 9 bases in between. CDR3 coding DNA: TGCGCCAGCAGCTTGGCCAGGGTTGACTATGGCTACACCTTC. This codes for CASSLARVDYGYTF.

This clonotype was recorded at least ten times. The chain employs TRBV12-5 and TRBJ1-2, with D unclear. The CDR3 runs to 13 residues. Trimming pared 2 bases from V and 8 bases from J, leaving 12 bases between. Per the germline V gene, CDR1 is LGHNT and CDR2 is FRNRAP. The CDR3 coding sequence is TGTGCTAGTGGTTTGTCCCCCGCGGAAGGCTACACCTTC. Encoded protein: CASGLSPAEGYTF.

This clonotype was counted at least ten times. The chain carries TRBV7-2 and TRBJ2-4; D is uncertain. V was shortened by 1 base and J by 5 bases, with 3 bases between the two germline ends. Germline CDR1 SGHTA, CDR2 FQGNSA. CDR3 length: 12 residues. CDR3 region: CASSLDENIQYF. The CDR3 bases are TGTGCCAGCAGCTTAGACGAAAACATTCAGTACTTC.

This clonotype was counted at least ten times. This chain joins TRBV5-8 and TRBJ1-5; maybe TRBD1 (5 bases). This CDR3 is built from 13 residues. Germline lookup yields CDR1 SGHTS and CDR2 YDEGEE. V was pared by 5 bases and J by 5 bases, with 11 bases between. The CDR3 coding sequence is TGTGCCAGCAGTAAGGGGACTTATCAGCCCCAGCATTTT. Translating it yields CASSKGTYQPQHF.

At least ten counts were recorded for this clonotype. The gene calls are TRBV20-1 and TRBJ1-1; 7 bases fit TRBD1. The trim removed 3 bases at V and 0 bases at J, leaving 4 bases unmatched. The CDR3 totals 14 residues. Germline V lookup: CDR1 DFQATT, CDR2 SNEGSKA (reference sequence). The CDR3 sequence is CSASTTGVNTEAFF. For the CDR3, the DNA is TGCAGTGCTAGTACTACAGGGGTGAACACTGAAGCTTTCTTT.

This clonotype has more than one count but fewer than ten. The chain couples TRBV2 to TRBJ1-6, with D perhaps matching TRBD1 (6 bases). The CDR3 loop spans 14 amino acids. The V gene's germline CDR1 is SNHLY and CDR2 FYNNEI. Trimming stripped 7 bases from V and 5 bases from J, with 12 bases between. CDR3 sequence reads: CASKLQGDNSPLHF. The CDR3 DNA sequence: TGTGCCAGCAAGTTACAGGGTGATAATTCACCCCTCCACTTT. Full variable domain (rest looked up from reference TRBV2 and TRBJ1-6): EPEVTQTPSHQVTQMGQEVILRCVPISNHLYFYWYRQILGQKVEFLVSFYNNEISEKSEIFDDQFSVERPDGSNFTLKIRSTKLEDSAMYFCASKLQGDNSPLHFGNGTRLTVT.

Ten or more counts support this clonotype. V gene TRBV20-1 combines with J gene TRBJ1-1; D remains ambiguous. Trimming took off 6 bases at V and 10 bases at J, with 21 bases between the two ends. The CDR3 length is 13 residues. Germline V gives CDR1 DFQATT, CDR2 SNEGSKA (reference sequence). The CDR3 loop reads CSANGKGTLGAFF. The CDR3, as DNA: TGCAGTGCCAATGGGAAGGGAACCCTTGGAGCTTTCTTT.

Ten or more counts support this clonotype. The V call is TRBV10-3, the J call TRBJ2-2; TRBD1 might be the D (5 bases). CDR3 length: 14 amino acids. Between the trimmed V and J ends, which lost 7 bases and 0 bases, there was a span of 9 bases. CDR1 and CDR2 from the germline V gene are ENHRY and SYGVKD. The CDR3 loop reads CAIKPTANTGELFF. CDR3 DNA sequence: TGTGCCATCAAGCCGACAGCGAACACCGGGGAGCTGTTTTTT.

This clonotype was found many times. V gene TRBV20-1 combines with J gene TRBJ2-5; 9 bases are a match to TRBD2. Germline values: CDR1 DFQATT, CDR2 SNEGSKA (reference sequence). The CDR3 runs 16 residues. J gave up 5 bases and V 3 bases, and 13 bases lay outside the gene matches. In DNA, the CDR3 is TGCAGTGCTAGTACGGCCCGCGGGGGGGCCGTGGAGACCCAGTACTTC. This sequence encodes CSASTARGGAVETQYF.

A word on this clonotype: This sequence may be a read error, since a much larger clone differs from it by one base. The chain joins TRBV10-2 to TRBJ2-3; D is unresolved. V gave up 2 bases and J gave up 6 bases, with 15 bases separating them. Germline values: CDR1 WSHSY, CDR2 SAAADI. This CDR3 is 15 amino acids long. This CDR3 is CASSEIPQAVDTQYF. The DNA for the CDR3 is TGCGCCAGCAGTGAGATACCCCAGGCGGTGGATACGCAGTATTTT.

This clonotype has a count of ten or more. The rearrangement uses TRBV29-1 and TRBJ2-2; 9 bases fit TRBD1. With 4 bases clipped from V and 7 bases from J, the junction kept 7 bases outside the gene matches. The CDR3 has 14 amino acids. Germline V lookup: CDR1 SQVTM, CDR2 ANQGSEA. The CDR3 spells CSVAGQGWGGELFF. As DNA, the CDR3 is TGCAGCGTTGCAGGACAGGGGTGGGGCGGGGAGCTGTTTTTT.